This T cell receptor beta chain was sequenced for a study of beta chain features in type 1 diabetes. About the research overall: Patients did not differ from healthy donors in age, gender or cell yield. Study findings and constraints: High-TCR-expressing cells could be over-represented by cDNA sequencing. Insertions were fewer and deletions more numerous at VDJ junctions in type 1 diabetes patients. Shortening that was moderate but significant affected the TCRB CDR3s of Type 1 diabetes patients in all four CD4+ subsets.

Expressed TCRB transcripts were sequenced because the entire RNA isolate underwent reverse transcription. The assay was immunoSEQ multiplex PCR, and TCRdb's table has in-frame clones only and misses some. The table records about 370,000 clones, 9.6% of them present only once. The ends lost 5 bases at V and 1 base at J; junction bases unmatched: 6. CDR1 is SNHLY, CDR2 FYNNEI, per germline. This CDR3 has 16 residues. Every donor had blood drawn once into heparin, around 100 mL on average. About this clone itself: The antigen remains unidentified.

This chain links TRBV2 with TRBJ2-3; the match to TRBD1 covers 10 bases. The sample was central memory CD4+ T cells from blood. The receptor comes from a man aged 30 to 39 with type 1 diabetes. The CDR3 nucleotides read TGTGCCAGCAGTTCGGGACAGGGGCCACGCACAGATACGCAGTATTTT. It encodes CASSSGQGPRTDTQYF.